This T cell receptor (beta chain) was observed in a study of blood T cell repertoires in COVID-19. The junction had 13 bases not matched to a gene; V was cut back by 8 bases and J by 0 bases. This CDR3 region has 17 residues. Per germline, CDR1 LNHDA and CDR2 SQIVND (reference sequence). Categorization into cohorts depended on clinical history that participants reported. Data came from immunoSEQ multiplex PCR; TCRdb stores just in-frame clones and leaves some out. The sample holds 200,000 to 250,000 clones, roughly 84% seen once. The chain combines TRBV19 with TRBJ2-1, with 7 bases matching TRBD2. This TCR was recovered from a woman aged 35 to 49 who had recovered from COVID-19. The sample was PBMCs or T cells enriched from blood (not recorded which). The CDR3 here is CASAAGVAVGSYNEQFF. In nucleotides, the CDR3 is TGTGCCAGTGCTGCGGGAGTCGCGGTTGGCTCCTACAATGAGCAGTTCTTC.